This T cell receptor beta chain was captured in a study of blood T cell repertoires in COVID-19. Sequencing used immunoSEQ multiplex PCR; TCRdb keeps in-frame clones, though not all of them. The table records 380,000 or so clones, roughly 90% of them present only once. The sample comprised peripheral blood. The TCR originated in a man aged 35 to 55 with acute or convalescent COVID-19.

CDR3 nucleotide sequence: TGTGCCAGCAGTGAAAGGAGGGATGTTTCGAATTCACCCCTCCACTTT. This gives the protein CASSERRDVSNSPLHF. This chain connects TRBV2 to TRBJ1-6; the D is unclear. Germline V gene sequence: CDR1 SNHLY, CDR2 FYNNEI. The CDR3 has 16 residues. Trimming left V 2 bases short and J 7 bases short, with 15 bases between.